Listed below are T cell receptor beta chains from one sample, sequenced in a study of stem cell transplantation in POMP-related autoinflammatory disease. Sequencing was performed with immunoSEQ multiplex PCR; in TCRdb, only in-frame clones are kept and a portion is missing. The sample has tens of thousands of clones, about nine tenths seen once. This specimen was CD4+ T cells from PBMCs, taken after stem cell transplantation. Receptors were obtained from a human patient with POMP-related autoinflammation and immune dysregulation (PRAID). Some T cells may be graft donor cells. The CDR3 runs from the conserved cysteine through the conserved F or W. The order of the fields is CDR3 protein, CDR3 DNA, clone size, J gene, V gene, D gene. The D gene is left open where the match is weak. Some rows mark clone size as missing; the rest say once, few, many or name a class of expanded clone.

CDR3: CASSSGFSAGDQPQHF
DNA: TGTGCCAGCAGTTCCGGTTTCTCGGCGGGGGACCAGCCCCAGCATTTT
size: NA
J: TRBJ1-5
V: TRBV28
D: NA

CDR3: CASSSHMANTEAFF
DNA: TGTGCCAGCAGTTCCCACATGGCGAACACTGAAGCTTTCTTT
size: NA
J: TRBJ1-1
V: TRBV6-6
D: NA

CDR3: CAGRQGYSTDTQYF
DNA: TGTGCCGGACGACAGGGCTATAGCACAGATACGCAGTATTTT
size: NA
J: TRBJ2-3
V: TRBV2
D: TRBD1

CDR3: CASSQLGDTGELFF
DNA: TGTGCCAGCAGCCAACTGGGGGACACCGGGGAGCTGTTTTTT
size: NA
J: TRBJ2-2
V: TRBV3-1/TRBV3-2
D: NA

CDR3: CASSEGQATNEKLFF
DNA: TGTGCCAGCAGTGAAGGGCAGGCAACTAATGAAAAACTGTTTTTT
size: NA
J: TRBJ1-4
V: TRBV2
D: NA

CDR3: CASSIDLGSNNSPLHF
DNA: TGTGCCAGTAGTATAGATCTCGGGTCGAATAATTCACCCCTCCACTTT
size: NA
J: TRBJ1-6
V: TRBV19
D: NA

CDR3: CASSATGVETQYF
DNA: TGTGCCAGCAGCGCGACAGGGGTGGAGACCCAGTACTTC
size: NA
J: TRBJ2-5
V: TRBV6-5
D: TRBD1

CDR3: CAIRPGRDTGELFF
DNA: TGTGCCATCAGGCCAGGAAGGGACACCGGGGAGCTGTTTTTT
size: NA
J: TRBJ2-2
V: TRBV10-3
D: NA

CDR3: CSASRAGGPGEQYF
DNA: TGCAGTGCTAGTAGGGCGGGAGGGCCCGGCGAGCAGTACTTC
size: NA
J: TRBJ2-7
V: TRBV20-1
D: TRBD2

CDR3: CASSFGYFKNYQPQHF
DNA: TGTGCCAGCAGTTTTGGGTATTTTAAGAATTATCAGCCCCAGCATTTT
size: NA
J: TRBJ1-5
V: TRBV28
D: NA

CDR3: CAISEDRGVYGYTF
DNA: TGTGCCATCAGTGAGGACAGGGGAGTCTATGGCTACACCTTC
size: NA
J: TRBJ1-2
V: TRBV10-3
D: TRBD1

CDR3: CASSQPGLNYEQYF
DNA: TGTGCCAGCAGCCAACCGGGACTGAACTACGAGCAGTACTTC
size: once
J: TRBJ2-7
V: TRBV6-5
D: NA

CDR3: CASSQDRDRHVQYF
DNA: TGCGCCAGCAGCCAAGATCGGGACAGGCACGTCCAGTACTTC
size: NA
J: TRBJ2-4
V: TRBV4-1
D: TRBD1

CDR3: CASSLQKSNEQFF
DNA: TGTGCCAGCTCTCTTCAGAAATCCAATGAGCAGTTCTTC
size: NA
J: TRBJ2-1
V: TRBV18
D: NA

CDR3: CASSYGGEETQYF
DNA: TGCGCCAGCAGCTACGGGGGGGAGGAGACCCAGTACTTC
size: NA
J: TRBJ2-5
V: TRBV5-1
D: TRBD2

CDR3: CASSLAGGKETQYF
DNA: TGCGCCAGCAGCTTGGCTGGGGGGAAGGAGACCCAGTACTTC
size: NA
J: TRBJ2-5
V: TRBV5-1
D: NA